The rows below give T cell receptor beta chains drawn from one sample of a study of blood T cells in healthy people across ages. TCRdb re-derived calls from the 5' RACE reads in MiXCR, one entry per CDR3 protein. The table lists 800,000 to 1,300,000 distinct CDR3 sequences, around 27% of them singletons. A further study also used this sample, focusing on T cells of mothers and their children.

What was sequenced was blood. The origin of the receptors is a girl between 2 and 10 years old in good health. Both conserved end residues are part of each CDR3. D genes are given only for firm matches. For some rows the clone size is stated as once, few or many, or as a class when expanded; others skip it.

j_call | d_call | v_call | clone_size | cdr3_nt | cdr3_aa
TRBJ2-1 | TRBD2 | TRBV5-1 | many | TGCGCCAGCAGCTTAACTAGCGGGAGGGGGTACAATGAGCAGTTCTTC | CASSLTSGRGYNEQFF
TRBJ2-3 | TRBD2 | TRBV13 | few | TGTGCCAGCAGCTCGGTAGCGGGGGGCAAACGGGATACGCAGTATTTT | CASSSVAGGKRDTQYF
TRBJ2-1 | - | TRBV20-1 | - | TGCAGTTTCCCCGGGACCCTCTGGAATGAGCAGTTCTTC | CSFPGTLWNEQFF
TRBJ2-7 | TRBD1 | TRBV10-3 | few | TGTGCCATCAGAGGGGACAGCCCCTACGAGCAGTACTTC | CAIRGDSPYEQYF
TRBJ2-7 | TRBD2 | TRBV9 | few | TGTGCCAGCAGCGCCCACAGCGGGGTCTACGAGCAGTACTTC | CASSAHSGVYEQYF
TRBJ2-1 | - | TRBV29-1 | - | TGCAGCGTTGAGCCGGACAATGAGCAGTTCTTC | CSVEPDNEQFF
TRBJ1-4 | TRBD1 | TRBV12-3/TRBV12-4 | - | TGTGCCAGCAGTAAGGGGGCCAGGGAAAAACTGTTTTTT | CASSKGAREKLFF
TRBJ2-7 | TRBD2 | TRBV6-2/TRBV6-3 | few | TGTGCCAGCAGGATAGCGGGGGGGAACGAGCAGTACTTC | CASRIAGGNEQYF
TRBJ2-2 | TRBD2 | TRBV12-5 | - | TGTGCTAGTGGTTTGGCCCCGAAACCTAGCGGGAGAGGCACCGGGGAGCTGTTTTTT | CASGLAPKPSGRGTGELFF
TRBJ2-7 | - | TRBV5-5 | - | TGTGCCAGCAGCTTGGGGCCCAGGGTTGCCTACGAGCAGTACTTC | CASSLGPRVAYEQYF
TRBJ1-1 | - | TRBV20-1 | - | TGCAGTGCTACAGGATTGCACCCGAACACTGAAGCTTTCTTT | CSATGLHPNTEAFF
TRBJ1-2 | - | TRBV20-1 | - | TGCAGTCCGGGACCCTCTGGCTATGGCTACACCTTC | CSPGPSGYGYTF
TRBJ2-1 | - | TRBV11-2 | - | TGTGCCAGCAGCTTAGGGGCGCTTACATACTACAATGAGCAGTTCTTC | CASSLGALTYYNEQFF
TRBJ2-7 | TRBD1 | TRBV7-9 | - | TGTGCCAGCAGCTCCGCCCAGACAGGGGGCCAGCAGTACTTC | CASSSAQTGGQQYF
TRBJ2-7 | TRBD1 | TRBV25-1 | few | TGTGCCAGCAGTGAATTTTTCGGGCAGGGGGCGATCTACGAGCAGTACTTC | CASSEFFGQGAIYEQYF
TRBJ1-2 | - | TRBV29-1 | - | TGCAGCGTTTTCTCCCCTGCGGAGAACTATGGCTACACCTTC | CSVFSPAENYGYTF
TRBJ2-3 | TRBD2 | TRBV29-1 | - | TGCAGCGTTGATAGGTTTGCGGGAGGGCCCCCAGATACGCAGTATTTT | CSVDRFAGGPPDTQYF
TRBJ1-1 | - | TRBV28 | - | TGTGCCAGCAGTCCTCCCCGGAAGGGTAGAGCTTTCTTT | CASSPPRKGRAFF